This T cell receptor (beta chain) stems from a study of blood T cell repertoires in COVID-19. Study as a whole: The United States, Italy and Spain provided the acute and convalescent COVID-19 samples. The cDNA or gDNA used as material had been derived from T cells, B-cell-depleted T cells, or PBMCs.

The repertoire was sequenced with immunoSEQ multiplex PCR; TCRdb's copy has only in-frame clones and lacks some. In the table there are hundreds of thousands of clones, around nine tenths of which are singletons. This TCR was recovered from a woman aged 55 to 70 who had recovered from COVID-19. Sequenced sample: peripheral blood.

DNA for the CDR3: TGCGCCAGCATTCGTGGACTAGCGGGGGGTAGCTCCTACAATGAGCAGTTCTTC. Its translation: CASIRGLAGGSSYNEQFF. The chain is built from TRBV5-1 and TRBJ2-1, with 14 bases matching TRBD2. V trimming: 6 bases; J trimming: 0 bases; junction bases outside the gene matches: 8. Germline CDR1 reads SGHRS; CDR2 reads YFSETQ. The CDR3 covers 18 residues.